These 23 T cell receptor beta chains were sequenced from one sample in a study of regulatory T cells in long-lasting Graves disease (dated by TCRdb to the early 2020s). The label giving this sample's time point can be read as: persistent/refractory GD, antithyroid drugs over 5 years with positive TRAb. For both TCR sequencing and RNA sequencing, RNA was extracted from PBMCs in TRIzol. To prepare the library, multiplex PCR was applied. For sequencing, an Illumina HiSeq 4000 was employed. TCR beta libraries were built with iRepertoire HTBI primers and Arm-PCR amplification of CDR3 regions. The raw public data were reprocessed by TCRdb itself: fastp quality trimming at Q25, MiXCR clonotype calling, in-frame beta chains only. Each record represents a unique CDR3 protein, reported with the most common genes and DNA among its rows. The sample table records fewer than 400,000 distinct CDR3 sequences; about 19% of these occur just once. Roughly 29% of the sample comes from the top ten.

Sequenced here: peripheral blood mononuclear cells (PBMCs), sampled when the disease was refractory, from a patient treated with antithyroid drugs. The origin of the receptors is a female donor with Graves disease.

The chain uses TRBV7-9 and TRBJ1-2; D is ambiguous. Germline V CDR1 and CDR2: SEHNR, FQNEAQ (reference sequence). CDR3 length equals 17 residues. With 1 base removed from V and 2 bases from J, the gap between germline ends came to 17 bases. CDR3 sequence: CASSLGGAGRFNYGYTF. The CDR3 DNA reads TGTGCCAGCAGCTTAGGTGGCGCTGGCAGATTCAACTATGGCTACACCTTC.

This clonotype was detected only a few times. The V call is TRBV3-1, the J call TRBJ2-3; TRBD2 agrees at 10 bases. This CDR3 spans 19 amino acids. Per the germline V gene, CDR1 is LGHDT and CDR2 is YNNKEL (reference sequence). V trimming: 3 bases; J trimming: 0 bases; junction bases outside the gene matches: 12. The CDR3 DNA follows: TGTGCCAGCAGCCATCAACGGACTAGCGGAGCTACTAGCACAGATACGCAGTATTTT. Translated: CASSHQRTSGATSTDTQYF.

The V and J genes are TRBV10-3 and TRBJ2-1; the D gene is possibly TRBD2 (7 bases). The CDR3 totals 13 residues. Germline V gene lookup returns CDR1 ENHRY and CDR2 SYGVKD. V was pared by 5 bases and J by 9 bases, with 14 bases between. The CDR3 region is CAISRGGGIEQFF. DNA for the CDR3: TGTGCCATCAGTAGGGGGGGGGGGATTGAGCAGTTCTTC.

This clonotype has at least ten counts. The DNA of the CDR3 is TGTGCCTGGAGTGTACCCCGGACAGGGGGCTATGGCTACACCTTC. Residues: CAWSVPRTGGYGYTF. The rearrangement links TRBV30 to TRBJ1-2; 10 bases map to TRBD1. Looked up from germline, CDR1 is GTSNPN and CDR2 is SVGIG (reference sequence). The CDR3 is 15 residues long. Trimming at V came to 0 bases and at J to 4 bases, leaving 5 bases not matched to a gene.

This clonotype was seen a few times. J is TRBJ2-1 and V is TRBV28; 10 bases fit TRBD2. This CDR3 is built from 20 residues. J was trimmed by 5 bases and V by 7 bases; bases with no gene match: 23. Germline lookup yields CDR1 MDHEN and CDR2 SYDVKM. The CDR3 loop reads CASTHFGITSGTSAHNEQFF. The CDR3 DNA reads as TGTGCCAGCACTCATTTCGGAATTACTTCCGGGACTAGCGCCCACAATGAGCAGTTCTTC.

Details on this clonotype: This could be a read error, since a much larger clone is one nucleotide away. This sequence joins TRBV28 and TRBJ1-5, with D possibly being TRBD1 (5 bases). This CDR3 region has 14 residues. Per germline, CDR1 MDHEN and CDR2 SYDVKM. The CDR3 protein is CTSSLQGSNQPQHF. CDR3 bases: TGTACCAGCAGTTTGCAGGGAAGCAATCAGCCCCAGCATTTT.

Only a few counts were recorded for this clonotype. The rearrangement uses TRBV28 and TRBJ1-6; 8 positions agree with TRBD1. The CDR3 totals 14 residues. Germline CDR1 is MDHEN and CDR2 is SYDVKM. V was pared by 5 bases and J by 13 bases, with 10 bases of the junction left unmatched. In DNA, the CDR3 is TGTGCCAGCAGTCCCGGACAGGGAGGGCTCCCCCTCCACTTT. The encoded protein is CASSPGQGGLPLHF.

On this clonotype itself: This may be a read error, as it is one base from a much larger clone. J is TRBJ1-2 and V is TRBV3-1; D not certain. The CDR3 contains 13 residues. Germline V gene sequence: CDR1 LGHDT, CDR2 YNNKEL (reference sequence). The CDR3 coding sequence is TGTGCCAGCAGCCAAGCTCGGGGTTATGGCCACACCTTC. This sequence encodes CASSQARGYGHTF.

The J gene is TRBJ2-1, the V gene TRBV5-1, with TRBD2 matching over 7 bases. The CDR3 runs 15 residues. V lost 4 bases to trimming and J lost 0 bases; unmatched junction nucleotides: 4. Germline assignment: CDR1 SGHRS and CDR2 YFSETQ. This chain's CDR3 is CASSNLAASYNEQFF. The DNA for the CDR3 is TGCGCCAGCAGCAACCTAGCGGCCTCCTACAATGAGCAGTTCTTC.

This clonotype was recorded a few times. The chain couples TRBV6-1 to TRBJ1-6; 7 bases align to TRBD1. The CDR3 extends over 21 amino acids. Germline CDR1 MNHNS, CDR2 SASEGT. J gave up 9 bases and V 6 bases, and 29 bases lay outside the gene matches. The CDR3 here is CASSSIPNPTGTDLRISPLHF. CDR3 bases: TGTGCCAGCAGCTCCATACCCAATCCCACCGGGACAGACCTCAGGATTTCACCCCTCCACTTT.

This clonotype was counted ten times or more. V usage is TRBV28 and J usage is TRBJ1-2; 9 bases line up with TRBD1. The CDR3 runs 15 residues. The V and J ends lost 1 base and 3 bases, in that order; junction bases with no gene match: 3. Germline CDR1 is MDHEN and CDR2 is SYDVKM. CDR3 protein: CASSLLQGADYGYTF. CDR3 bases: TGTGCCAGCAGTTTATTACAGGGGGCCGACTATGGCTACACCTTC.

The chain recombines TRBV7-2 with TRBJ1-1, with 7 positions matching TRBD1. V shed 5 bases and J 7 bases; nucleotides not matched to a gene: 10. Germline loops: CDR1 SGHTA, CDR2 FQGNSA. The CDR3 is 14 residues long. The CDR3 DNA reads TGTGCCAGCAGCCAATTACAGGGGATCTATGAAGCTTTCTTT. Translated: CASSQLQGIYEAFF.

As to this clonotype: A junction boundary mismatches the germline segment, possibly from a read error. The V and J genes are TRBV4-1 and TRBJ2-7; D may correspond to TRBD1 or TRBD2 (5 bases each). The CDR3 has 14 amino acids. Germline-derived CDR1 and CDR2 are MGHRA and YSYEKL. CDR3 in DNA: TGCGCCAGCAACCAATTAGGGGAGACCTACGAGCAGTACTTC. Its protein product is CASNQLGETYEQYF.

This clonotype showed up many times. This chain links TRBV2 with TRBJ2-5; D remains ambiguous. The V and J ends lost 2 bases and 5 bases respectively, with 3 bases between them. Germline-derived CDR1 and CDR2 are SNHLY and FYNNEI. This CDR3 has 11 residues. The CDR3 here is CASSERETQYF. In nucleotides, the CDR3 is TGTGCCAGCAGTGAAAGGGAGACCCAGTACTTC.

The chain couples TRBV12-3 or TRBV12-4 to TRBJ2-2; the D gene is possibly TRBD2 (6 bases). The CDR3 sequence is 15 residues long. Trimming stripped 10 bases from V and 2 bases from J, with 17 bases between. The CDR3 region is CATSPAGDNTGELFF. The DNA for the CDR3 is TGTGCCACCTCGCCAGCGGGTGATAACACCGGGGAGCTGTTTTTT.

This chain connects TRBV5-1 to TRBJ2-1; D may be TRBD2 (6 bases). The CDR3 covers 15 residues. Trimming pared 0 bases from V and 1 base from J, leaving 8 bases between. Germline-derived CDR1 and CDR2 are SGHRS and YFSETQ. The CDR3 sequence is CASSLGGESYNEQFF. Here the CDR3 DNA reads TGCGCCAGCAGCTTGGGGGGGGAGTCCTACAATGAGCAGTTCTTC.

This clonotype was picked up many times. J is TRBJ2-6 and V is TRBV2, with 11 bases lining up with TRBD1. Unmatched junction bases numbered 4, after V lost 6 bases and J lost 0 bases. The germline CDR1 and CDR2 sequences are SNHLY and FYNNEI. This CDR3 spans 17 amino acids. The CDR3 sequence: CASRGTGGHSGANVLTF. The CDR3 DNA is TGTGCCAGCAGAGGGACAGGGGGACACTCTGGGGCCAACGTCCTGACTTTC.

This clonotype has a count of ten or more. The chain joins TRBV2 to TRBJ1-2, with TRBD1 matching over 10 bases. CDR1 is SNHLY, CDR2 FYNNEI, per germline. V was clipped by 3 bases and J by 14 bases; unmatched bases: 18. CDR3 length: 16 residues. The CDR3 sequence: CASSDVSGQGGHWITF. CDR3 sequence (DNA): TGTGCCAGCAGTGATGTTTCCGGACAGGGGGGCCATTGGATAACCTTC. The complete variable domain, with remaining parts taken from reference TRBV2 and TRBJ1-2, reads EPEVTQTPSHQVTQMGQEVILRCVPISNHLYFYWYRQILGQKVEFLVSFYNNEISEKSEIFDDQFSVERPDGSNFTLKIRSTKLEDSAMYFCASSDVSGQGGHWITFGSGTRLTVV.

The sample holds many counts of this clonotype. This sequence joins TRBV11-2 and TRBJ1-2; tentatively, D is TRBD1 (6 bases). Per the germline V gene, CDR1 is SGHAT and CDR2 is FQNNGV. The V end lost 4 bases, the J end lost 5 bases, and 23 bases lay between the germline ends. The CDR3 runs 17 residues. The CDR3 here is CASSSFPPRQERYGYTF. Written as DNA, the CDR3 is TGTGCCAGCAGCTCTTTCCCCCCCCGACAGGAGAGATATGGCTACACCTTC.

V and J are TRBV7-9 and TRBJ1-1; no reliable D call. The germline gives CDR1 SEHNR, CDR2 FQNEAQ (reference sequence). V was cut by 5 bases and J by 0 bases, with 7 bases left in between. The CDR3 covers 13 residues. CDR3 nucleotide sequence: TGTGCCAGCAGCACAGTGTTGAACACTGAAGCTTTCTTT. It translates to CASSTVLNTEAFF. Drawing the rest from reference TRBV7-9 and TRBJ1-1, the complete variable domain is DTGVSQNPRHKITKRGQNVTFRCDPISEHNRLYWYRQTLGQGPEFLTYFQNEAQLEKSRLLSDRFSAERPKGSFSTLEIQRTEQGDSAMYLCASSTVLNTEAFFGQGTRLTVV.

The genes are TRBV25-1 and TRBJ1-6; D is ambiguous. There are 14 residues in the CDR3. V dropped 5 bases and J dropped 8 bases, with 13 bases sitting between them. From germline, CDR1 is MGHDK and CDR2 SYGVNS. DNA for the CDR3: TGTGCCAGCAGTCCGTTCAGCGAGTATTCACCCCTCCACTTT. It yields the protein CASSPFSEYSPLHF. Drawing the rest from reference TRBV25-1 and TRBJ1-6, the complete variable domain is EADIYQTPRYLVIGTGKKITLECSQTMGHDKMYWYQQDPGMELHLIHYSYGVNSTEKGDLSSESTVSRIRTEHFPLTLESARPSHTSQYLCASSPFSEYSPLHFGNGTRLTVT.

The chain uses TRBV4-1 and TRBJ2-7; 7 bases match TRBD1. The CDR3 length is 16 residues. Trimming removed 4 bases from V and 3 bases from J; junction bases left unmatched: 12. Germline values: CDR1 MGHRA, CDR2 YSYEKL. The CDR3 nucleotides read TGCGCCAGCAGCCTCCCCGGGAAGGGGGCGGGCTACGAGCAGTACTTC. This encodes CASSLPGKGAGYEQYF.

The V call is TRBV7-9, the J call TRBJ2-3; 12 positions agree with TRBD2. The CDR3 contains 18 residues. Trimming took 2 bases from V and 3 from J; bases not matched to a gene: 9. The germline CDR1 and CDR2 sequences are SEHNR and FQNEAQ (reference sequence). For the CDR3, the DNA is TGTGCCAGCAGCTTACTTCTAGCGGGGGGGCCAGGAACAGATACGCAGTATTTT. It encodes CASSLLLAGGPGTDTQYF.